The 26 T cell receptor beta chains listed next were all sequenced from one sample in a study of shared clonotypes between healthy human individuals. CD45RO-negative cells were positively selected for CCR7, leaving out terminally differentiated effector memory CD45RA+ cells. Using immunoSEQ multiplex PCR, the repertoire was profiled, and TCRdb retains in-frame clones only, with some absent. Of roughly 600,000 clones listed, more than 95% are singletons. The sequenced sample consisted of naive CD8+ T cells sorted from blood. These receptors were collected from a man aged 25-40 years in good health.

The V and J genes are TRBV12-5 and TRBJ2-1, with D perhaps matching TRBD1 (5 bases). The CDR3 runs 11 residues. In germline, CDR1 is LGHNT, CDR2 FRNRAP. The V end lost 5 bases, the J end lost 8 bases, and 7 bases lay between the germline ends. The CDR3 DNA reads TGTGCTAGTGGTAGGGGCGATGAGCAGTTCTTC. Translation gives CASGRGDEQFF.

The rearrangement uses TRBV28 and TRBJ1-4, with D possibly matching TRBD1 (6 bases). The V gene's germline CDR1 is MDHEN and CDR2 SYDVKM. Trimming took off 1 base at V and 3 bases at J, with 9 bases between the two ends. CDR3 length: 15 amino acids. The CDR3 DNA follows: TGTGCCAGCAGTTTATTGGACAGAGCTAATGAAAAACTGTTTTTT. Protein: CASSLLDRANEKLFF.

The chain couples TRBV27 to TRBJ2-7, with 10 bases that match TRBD1. The germline gives CDR1 MNHEY, CDR2 SMNVEV (reference sequence). The ends lost 5 bases at V and 6 bases at J; junction bases unmatched: 7. The length of the CDR3 is 14 residues. This CDR3 is CASSPAGTGAEQYF. The CDR3 DNA sequence: TGTGCCAGCAGTCCGGCCGGGACAGGGGCCGAGCAGTACTTC.

V gene TRBV7-9 combines with J gene TRBJ2-7; D not resolved. The germline V gene has CDR1 SEHNR and CDR2 FQNEAQ (reference sequence). This CDR3 contains 13 residues. V was trimmed by 1 base and J by 5 bases, leaving 9 bases between them. The CDR3 loop reads CASSLVGRDEQYF. CDR3 bases: TGTGCCAGCAGCTTAGTCGGACGAGACGAGCAGTACTTC.

The chain uses TRBV7-2 and TRBJ1-2; 10 bases line up with TRBD1. This CDR3 comprises 18 residues. Germline CDR1 SGHTA, CDR2 FQGNSA. V dropped 2 bases and J dropped 5; count of bases not matched to a gene: 14. The CDR3 DNA is TGTGCCAGCAGCTTATCCATCGAGGGACAGGGGAGTGGGTATGGCTACACCTTC. Translating gives CASSLSIEGQGSGYGYTF.

CDR3 bases: TGCGCCAGCAGACCGGACGGGAACTATGGCTACACCTTC. Residues: CASRPDGNYGYTF. This chain joins TRBV5-1 and TRBJ1-2; D gene ambiguous. This CDR3 has 13 amino acids. Germline V gene sequence: CDR1 SGHRS, CDR2 YFSETQ. V was cut by 5 bases and J by 2 bases, with 10 bases left in between.

This chain's CDR3 is CASSAWGDTYNEQFF. As DNA, the CDR3 is TGTGCCAGCAGCGCGTGGGGGGATACCTACAATGAGCAGTTCTTC. The J gene is TRBJ2-1, the V gene TRBV9; tentatively, D is TRBD2 (6 bases). The germline V gene encodes CDR1 SGDLS and CDR2 YYNGEE. Trimming left V 3 bases short and J 2 bases short, with 12 bases between. CDR3 size: 15 residues.

J is TRBJ2-7 and V is TRBV9; D gene ambiguous. V dropped 0 bases and J dropped 1 base, with 14 bases sitting between them. Germline loops: CDR1 SGDLS, CDR2 YYNGEE. This CDR3 comprises 16 residues. The CDR3 sequence is CASSVEAGRGSYEQYF. The CDR3 DNA sequence: TGTGCCAGCAGCGTAGAGGCCGGACGAGGATCCTACGAGCAGTACTTC.

The chain couples TRBV29-1 to TRBJ2-1; no clear D. The germline gives CDR1 SQVTM, CDR2 ANQGSEA. Trimming pared 4 bases from V and 7 bases from J, leaving 11 bases between. CDR3 size: 12 residues. The CDR3 DNA is TGCAGCGTTGGGGAACATCCAAATGAGCAGTTCTTC. This gives the protein CSVGEHPNEQFF.

This chain connects TRBV5-1 to TRBJ2-7; 9 bases map to TRBD1. The CDR3 is 14 amino acids. After removal of 4 bases from V and 5 bases from J, the junction contained 7 bases not matched to a gene. In germline, CDR1 is SGHRS, CDR2 YFSETQ. The CDR3 sequence: CASSQGTGPHEQYF. CDR3 coding DNA: TGCGCCAGCAGCCAGGGGACAGGGCCACACGAGCAGTACTTC.

The chain carries TRBV28 and TRBJ2-3; 9 bases are shared with TRBD1. Per the germline V gene, CDR1 is MDHEN and CDR2 is SYDVKM. V lost 6 bases, J lost 0 bases, and 7 bases stayed unmatched. The CDR3 has 16 amino acids. CDR3: CASSPGQGRSTDTQYF. In DNA form, the CDR3 reads TGTGCCAGCAGCCCCGGACAGGGGCGAAGCACAGATACGCAGTATTTT.

The chain links TRBV7-6 to TRBJ2-1; 15 bases match TRBD2. CDR1 is SGHVS and CDR2 is FNYEAQ in the germline V gene. This CDR3 is built from 18 residues. V gave up 5 bases and J gave up 0 bases; unmatched junction bases: 5. CDR3 protein: CASSAGLAGGSSYNEQFF. CDR3 coding DNA: TGTGCCAGCAGCGCGGGACTAGCGGGGGGCAGCTCCTACAATGAGCAGTTCTTC.

Of note for this clone: The same CDR3 also results from other DNA sequences found in this sample. V and J are TRBV11-2 and TRBJ2-7; no firm D call. The CDR3 covers 13 residues. Trimming removed 5 bases at V and 0 bases at J, with 8 bases between. CDR1 and CDR2 (germline): SGHAT, FQNNGV. CDR3 in DNA: TGTGCCAGCAGCCTCGGGTCCTCCTACGAGCAGTACTTC. Translation: CASSLGSSYEQYF.

The chain joins TRBV27 to TRBJ1-3; tentative D call: TRBD1 (6 bases). The CDR3 runs to 15 residues. V was cut by 5 bases and J by 0 bases, with 11 bases left in between. Germline V gene lookup returns CDR1 MNHEY and CDR2 SMNVEV (reference sequence). Written as DNA, the CDR3 is TGTGCCAGCAGTCTACAGGGCCTCTCTGGAAACACCATATATTTT. Translating gives CASSLQGLSGNTIYF.

V usage is TRBV27 and J usage is TRBJ1-5, with D maybe TRBD1 (6 bases). Per germline, CDR1 MNHEY and CDR2 SMNVEV (reference sequence). This CDR3 is built from 13 residues. Trimming left V 5 bases short and J 7 bases short, with 12 bases between. CDR3 sequence reads: CASSTSGVQPQHF. CDR3 in DNA: TGTGCCAGCAGTACCTCAGGGGTCCAGCCCCAGCATTTT.

This sequence joins TRBV11-2 and TRBJ2-7; 9 nucleotides match TRBD1. Germline loops: CDR1 SGHAT, CDR2 FQNNGV. The CDR3 loop spans 15 amino acids. V lost 0 bases, J lost 3 bases, and 3 bases stayed unmatched. The CDR3 region is CASSLEDRGDYEQYF. The CDR3, as DNA: TGTGCCAGCAGCTTAGAAGACAGGGGGGACTACGAGCAGTACTTC.

The CDR3 spells CASSQQGVSYEQYF. The CDR3 DNA reads TGTGCCAGCAGCCAACAGGGGGTCTCCTACGAGCAGTACTTC. V gene TRBV14 combines with J gene TRBJ2-7, with 7 bases aligning to TRBD1. Germline V gene lookup returns CDR1 SGHDN and CDR2 FVKESK. The V segment lost 2 bases and the J segment 0 bases; nucleotides outside the gene matches: 1. CDR3 length: 14 residues. Looking up the rest from reference TRBV14 and TRBJ2-7 gives the full variable domain: EAGVTQFPSHSVIEKGQTVTLRCDPISGHDNLYWYRRVMGKEIKFLLHFVKESKQDESGMPNNRFLAERTGGTYSTLKVQPAELEDSGVYFCASSQQGVSYEQYFGPGTRLTVT.

CDR3 nucleotides: TGTGCCAGCAGTTACTTGGGGGAGAACACTGAAGCTTTCTTT. Its translation is CASSYLGENTEAFF. The chain couples TRBV6-5 to TRBJ1-1, with D perhaps TRBD1 (5 bases). Per the germline V gene, CDR1 is MNHEY and CDR2 is SVGAGI. V gave up 1 base and J gave up 1 base, with 7 bases separating them. This CDR3 spans 14 amino acids.

The rearrangement joins TRBV7-3 to TRBJ2-3; 7 nucleotides match TRBD2. Germline V gives CDR1 SGHTA, CDR2 FQGTGA. CDR3 length: 15 amino acids. Losses at the gene ends were 5 bases for V and 0 bases for J; bases not matched to a gene: 5. The CDR3 sequence is CASSLSGVSTDTQYF. CDR3 in DNA: TGTGCCAGCAGCCTCAGCGGGGTGAGCACAGATACGCAGTATTTT.

V usage is TRBV2 and J usage is TRBJ2-1; 14 nucleotides match TRBD2. Unmatched junction bases numbered 9, after V lost 7 bases and J lost 1 base. The germline V gene has CDR1 SNHLY and CDR2 FYNNEI. The CDR3 sequence is 18 residues long. CDR3 region: CASTGPRLAGGSYNEQFF. The CDR3 DNA follows: TGTGCCAGCACCGGGCCCCGACTAGCGGGAGGGTCCTACAATGAGCAGTTCTTC.

The CDR3 bases are TGTGCCAGCAGCCGGACGGGCACCTACGAGCAGTACTTC. It translates to CASSRTGTYEQYF. The rearrangement joins TRBV7-2 to TRBJ2-7; no definite D call. The V end lost 5 bases, the J end lost 2 bases, and 10 bases lay between the germline ends. This CDR3 is built from 13 residues. Germline CDR1 and CDR2: SGHTA and FQGNSA.

J is TRBJ2-6 and V is TRBV28; D is possibly TRBD1 or TRBD2 (5 bases each). The CDR3 spans 14 residues. Germline V gene sequence: CDR1 MDHEN, CDR2 SYDVKM. The ends were cut back, 8 bases at V and 1 base at J, with 9 bases in the middle. This CDR3 reads CASWGSSGANVLTF. The CDR3 DNA reads TGTGCCAGCTGGGGGAGTTCTGGGGCCAACGTCCTGACTTTC. Full variable domain (rest looked up from reference TRBV28 and TRBJ2-6): DVKVTQSSRYLVKRTGEKVFLECVQDMDHENMFWYRQDPGLGLRLIYFSYDVKMKEKGDIPEGYSVSREKKERFSLILESASTNQTSMYLCASWGSSGANVLTFGAGSRLTVL.

The chain carries TRBV29-1 and TRBJ2-1, with D maybe TRBD1 (6 bases). Germline CDR1 reads SQVTM; CDR2 reads ANQGSEA. This CDR3 has 15 amino acids. V lost 3 bases and J lost 4, with 16 bases in between. CDR3 DNA: TGCAGCGTTGAGGGGGCAGCACAGCGGTACAATGAGCAGTTCTTC. This gives the protein CSVEGAAQRYNEQFF.

The CDR3 protein is CASSRSHEQFF. The CDR3 nucleotides read TGTGCCAGCTCACGGAGCCATGAGCAGTTCTTC. The chain links TRBV18 to TRBJ2-1, with unresolved D. Trimming shortened V by 4 bases and J by 8 bases, and 6 bases separated the two germline ends. Germline V gene sequence: CDR1 KGHSH, CDR2 LQKENI. The CDR3 contains 11 residues.

The chain is built from TRBV4-1 and TRBJ1-2; D is unclear. Trimming pared 0 bases from V and 4 bases from J, leaving 15 bases between. CDR3 length: 16 residues. Germline V gene sequence: CDR1 MGHRA, CDR2 YSYEKL. CDR3 sequence: CASSQEGYEASYGYTF. The CDR3 nucleotides are TGCGCCAGCAGCCAAGAGGGTTACGAGGCGTCCTATGGCTACACCTTC.

The chain carries TRBV9 and TRBJ1-5; maybe TRBD1 (5 bases). Trimming removed 3 bases at V and 3 bases at J, with 10 bases between. Germline CDR1 reads SGDLS; CDR2 reads YYNGEE. The CDR3 is 14 residues long. The CDR3 sequence is CASSEGSDNQPQHF. The CDR3 DNA is TGTGCCAGCAGCGAGGGGAGTGACAATCAGCCCCAGCATTTT.